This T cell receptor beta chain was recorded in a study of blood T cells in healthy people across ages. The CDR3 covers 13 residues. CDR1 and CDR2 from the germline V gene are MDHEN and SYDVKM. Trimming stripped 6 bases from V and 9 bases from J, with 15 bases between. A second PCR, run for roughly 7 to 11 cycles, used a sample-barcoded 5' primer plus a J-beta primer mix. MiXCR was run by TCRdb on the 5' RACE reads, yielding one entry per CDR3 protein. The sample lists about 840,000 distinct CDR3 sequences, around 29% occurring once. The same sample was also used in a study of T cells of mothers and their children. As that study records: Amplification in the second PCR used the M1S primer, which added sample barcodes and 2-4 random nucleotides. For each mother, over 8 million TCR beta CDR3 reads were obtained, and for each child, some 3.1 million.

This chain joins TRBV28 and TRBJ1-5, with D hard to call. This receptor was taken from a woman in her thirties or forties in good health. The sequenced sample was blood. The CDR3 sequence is CASSNAGFRPQHF. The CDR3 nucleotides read TGTGCCAGCAGCAATGCGGGGTTCAGGCCCCAGCATTTT.